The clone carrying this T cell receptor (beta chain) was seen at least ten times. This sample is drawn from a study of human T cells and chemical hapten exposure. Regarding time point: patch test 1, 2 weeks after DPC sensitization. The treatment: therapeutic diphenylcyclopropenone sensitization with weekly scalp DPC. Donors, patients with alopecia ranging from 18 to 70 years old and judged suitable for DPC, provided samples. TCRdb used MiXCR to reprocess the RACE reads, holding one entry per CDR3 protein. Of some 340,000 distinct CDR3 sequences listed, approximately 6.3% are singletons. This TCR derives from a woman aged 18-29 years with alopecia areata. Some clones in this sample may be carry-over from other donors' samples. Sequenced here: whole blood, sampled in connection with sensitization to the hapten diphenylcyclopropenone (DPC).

CDR3 residues: CATSDPWTETQYF. The DNA for the CDR3 is TGTGCCACCAGTGATCCATGGACAGAGACCCAGTACTTC. The chain combines TRBV24-1 with TRBJ2-5; no clear D gene. Trimming cost V 3 bases and J 4 bases, with 8 bases left between them. The CDR3 spans 13 residues. Per the germline V gene, CDR1 is KGHDR and CDR2 is SFDVKD.